The clone carrying this TCR beta chain was seen only a few times. The target antigen is unknown. TCR alpha and TCR beta cDNA libraries carrying sample barcodes and UMIs were produced by 5'RACE using constant-segment primers. One entry per CDR3 protein, called by TCRdb with MiXCR from the 5' RACE reads. The data contain about 540,000 distinct CDR3 sequences, just over 20% of them singletons. The sample is drawn from a study of T-cell memory formation after mild COVID-19. Study as a whole: TCR clusters showed largely donor specificity. Study-wide results and caveats: A second wave of clones peaked on day 37, and their SARS-CoV-2 specificity went unconfirmed.

V lost 3 bases to trimming and J lost 0 bases, with 12 bases between them. This CDR3 contains 15 residues. Germline assignment: CDR1 MRHNA and CDR2 SNTAGT. Sequencing was performed on PBMCs or a T cell subset sorted from them (not recorded which). This TCR was recovered from an adult woman who had mild COVID-19 (a few samples of this study predate the infection). Cell type and time point are not known. The genes are TRBV6-4 and TRBJ2-7; D is ambiguous. CDR3 region: CASSEDGTSSYEQYF. In DNA, the CDR3 is TGTGCCAGCAGTGAAGACGGAACGAGCTCCTACGAGCAGTACTTC.